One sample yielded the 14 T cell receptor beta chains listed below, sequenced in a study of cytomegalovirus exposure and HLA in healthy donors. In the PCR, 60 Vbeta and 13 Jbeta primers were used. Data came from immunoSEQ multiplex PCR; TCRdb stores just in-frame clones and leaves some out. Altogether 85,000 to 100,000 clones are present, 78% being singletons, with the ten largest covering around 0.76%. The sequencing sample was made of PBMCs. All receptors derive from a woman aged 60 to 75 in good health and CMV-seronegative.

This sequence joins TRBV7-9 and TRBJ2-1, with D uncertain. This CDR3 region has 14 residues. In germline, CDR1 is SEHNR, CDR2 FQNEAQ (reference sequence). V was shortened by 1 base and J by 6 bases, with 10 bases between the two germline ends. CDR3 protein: CASSLEVPGNEQFF. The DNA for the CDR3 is TGTGCCAGCAGCTTAGAAGTCCCAGGCAATGAGCAGTTCTTC.

This chain's CDR3 is CATNGGTVPGELFF. The CDR3 nucleotides read TGTGCCACCAATGGAGGGACAGTCCCCGGGGAGCTGTTTTTT. The chain couples TRBV15 to TRBJ2-2, with D perhaps TRBD1 (7 bases). The CDR3 extends over 14 amino acids. Trimming removed 7 bases at V and 6 bases at J, with 15 bases between. Per the germline V gene, CDR1 is LNHNV and CDR2 is YYDKDF (reference sequence).

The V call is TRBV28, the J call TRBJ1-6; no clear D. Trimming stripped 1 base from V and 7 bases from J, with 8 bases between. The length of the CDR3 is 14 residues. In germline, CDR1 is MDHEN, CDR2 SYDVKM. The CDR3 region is CASSLSGRNSPLHF. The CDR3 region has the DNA TGTGCCAGCAGTTTATCTGGGAGAAATTCACCCCTCCACTTT.

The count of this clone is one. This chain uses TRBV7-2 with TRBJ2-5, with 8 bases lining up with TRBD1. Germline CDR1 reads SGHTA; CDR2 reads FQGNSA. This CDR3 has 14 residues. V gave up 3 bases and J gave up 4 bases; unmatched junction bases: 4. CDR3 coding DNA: TGTGCCAGCAGCTTCCAGGGGGCACGAGAGACCCAGTACTTC. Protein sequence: CASSFQGARETQYF.

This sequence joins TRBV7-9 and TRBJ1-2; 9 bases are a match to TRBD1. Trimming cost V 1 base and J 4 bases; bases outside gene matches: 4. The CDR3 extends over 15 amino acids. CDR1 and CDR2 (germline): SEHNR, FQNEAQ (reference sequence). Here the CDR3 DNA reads TGTGCCAGCAGCTTAGGGAACAGGGGGCTCTATGGCTACACCTTC. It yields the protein CASSLGNRGLYGYTF. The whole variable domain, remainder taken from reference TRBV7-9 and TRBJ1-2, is DTGVSQNPRHKITKRGQNVTFRCDPISEHNRLYWYRQTLGQGPEFLTYFQNEAQLEKSRLLSDRFSAERPKGSFSTLEIQRTEQGDSAMYLCASSLGNRGLYGYTFGSGTRLTVV.

This CDR3 reads CASSTPSGKPYNEQFF. The CDR3 DNA sequence: TGTGCCAGCAGCACTCCTAGCGGGAAGCCCTACAATGAGCAGTTCTTC. The chain combines TRBV21-1 with TRBJ2-1; the table's D call, TRBD2, was not checked against the DNA. TRBV21-1 represents a pseudogene. The CDR3 spans 16 residues.

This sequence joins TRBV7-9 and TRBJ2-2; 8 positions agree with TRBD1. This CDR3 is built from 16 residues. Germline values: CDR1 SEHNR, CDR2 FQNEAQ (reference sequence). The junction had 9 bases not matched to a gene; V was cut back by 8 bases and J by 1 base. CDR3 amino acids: CASPTGTGWNTGELFF. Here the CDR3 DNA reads TGTGCCAGCCCCACCGGGACAGGTTGGAACACCGGGGAGCTGTTTTTT.

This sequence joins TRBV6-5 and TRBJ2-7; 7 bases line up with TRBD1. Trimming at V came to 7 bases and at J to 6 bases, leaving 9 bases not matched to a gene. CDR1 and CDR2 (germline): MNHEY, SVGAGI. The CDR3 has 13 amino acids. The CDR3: CASNRNRGVEQYF. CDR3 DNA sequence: TGTGCCAGCAACAGAAACAGGGGAGTCGAGCAGTACTTC.

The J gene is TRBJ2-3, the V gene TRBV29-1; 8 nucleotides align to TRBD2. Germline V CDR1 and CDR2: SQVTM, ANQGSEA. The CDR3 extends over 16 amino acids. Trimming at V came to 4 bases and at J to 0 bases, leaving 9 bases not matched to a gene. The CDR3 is CSVVLSGGTSTDTQYF. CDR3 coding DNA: TGCAGCGTTGTTTTAAGCGGGGGCACTAGCACAGATACGCAGTATTTT.

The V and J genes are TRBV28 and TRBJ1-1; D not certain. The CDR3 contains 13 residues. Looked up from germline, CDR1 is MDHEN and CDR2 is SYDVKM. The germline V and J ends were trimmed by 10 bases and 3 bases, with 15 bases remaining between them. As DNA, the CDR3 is TGTGCCACCGACCGGAGAATGGACACTGAAGCTTTCTTT. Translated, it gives CATDRRMDTEAFF.

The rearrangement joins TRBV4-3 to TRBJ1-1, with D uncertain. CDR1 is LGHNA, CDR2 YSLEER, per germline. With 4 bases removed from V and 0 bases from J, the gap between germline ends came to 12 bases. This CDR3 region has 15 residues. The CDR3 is CASSPEGSLNTEAFF. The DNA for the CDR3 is TGCGCCAGCAGCCCAGAGGGCTCCTTGAACACTGAAGCTTTCTTT.

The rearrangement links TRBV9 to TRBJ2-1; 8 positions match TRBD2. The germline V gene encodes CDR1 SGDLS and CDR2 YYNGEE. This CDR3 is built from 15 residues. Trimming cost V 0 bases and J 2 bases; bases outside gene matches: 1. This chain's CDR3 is CASSVAGGPYNEQFF. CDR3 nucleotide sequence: TGTGCCAGCAGCGTAGCGGGGGGGCCCTACAATGAGCAGTTCTTC.

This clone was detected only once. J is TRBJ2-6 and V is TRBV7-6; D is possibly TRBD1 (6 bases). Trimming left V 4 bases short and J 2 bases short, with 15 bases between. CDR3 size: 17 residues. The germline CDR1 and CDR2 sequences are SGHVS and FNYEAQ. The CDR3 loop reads CASSSPTGGAGANVLTF. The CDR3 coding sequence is TGTGCCAGCAGCTCCCCCACTGGGGGCGCTGGGGCCAACGTCCTGACTTTC.

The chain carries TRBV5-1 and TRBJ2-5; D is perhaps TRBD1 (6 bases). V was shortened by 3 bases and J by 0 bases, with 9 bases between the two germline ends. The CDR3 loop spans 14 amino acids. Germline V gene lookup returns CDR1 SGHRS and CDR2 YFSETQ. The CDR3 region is CASSSTGYQETQYF. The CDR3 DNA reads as TGCGCCAGCAGCTCAACAGGGTACCAAGAGACCCAGTACTTC.